This TCR beta chain was sequenced during a study of regulatory T cells in long-lasting Graves disease listed by TCRdb under 2021. Study-wide context: In the newly diagnosed Graves' disease group, patients had been taking antithyroid drugs for less than 3 months. Persistent Graves' disease patients were compared with newly diagnosed Graves' disease patients by peripheral blood TCR sequencing and RNA sequencing. The study was registered as a clinical trial and conducted in China. TCR sequencing covered around 13 persistent and about 20 newly diagnosed Graves' disease patients, about 35 samples in total. Paper-wide results and their limitations: The small sample size was acknowledged by the authors as a limitation that may reduce accuracy. The study examined only peripheral blood because the primary lesion, thyroid tissue, could not be accessed. Preferential use of TRBV28, TRBJ1-2 and TRBJ2-5 was observed in persistent disease, whereas TRBV20-1 and TRBJ2-1 were favored in newly diagnosed disease. Compared with newly diagnosed patients, patients with persistent Graves' disease had lower TCR Shannon entropy and fewer highly expanded clones, which suggests clonal expansion. Sequencing and analysis were restricted to the TCR beta chain. A larger number of public clonotypes was shared among persistent patients (around 3,000) than among newly diagnosed patients (roughly 1,000).

This clonotype has at least ten counts. It has no known antigen specificity. Per-nucleotide qualities are absent, and no much larger clonotype sits a single base away. The library was generated by multiplex PCR. Sequenced using an Illumina HiSeq 4000. iRepertoire HTBI primers and Arm-PCR amplification of CDR3 regions were used to construct TCR beta libraries. PCR products were gel purified before sequencing. From the authors' description of their analysis: Across samples, 55 to 80 TRBV and 12 to 15 TRBJ segments were identified and used for gene usage analysis of CDR3 amino acid clonotypes. COPE and FqMerger were used to merge filtered high-quality paired reads into contigs. BLAST was used to align contigs to the IMGT TRBV, TRBD and TRBJ reference genes, and CDR3 was defined following IMGT. Clonotypes above 0.1% frequency were classified as highly expanded clones. Shannon entropy was used to measure repertoire diversity, and the Gini coefficient was used to measure V-J evenness. A clonotype was considered public if more than one individual shared it. The public reads were reanalyzed by TCRdb: fastp trimming at Q25, MiXCR alignment, in-frame beta chains only. All rows with the same CDR3 protein become a single entry with the most common DNA and genes. TCRdb, not the original authors, processed these V and J calls. For this sample the table gives hundreds of thousands of distinct CDR3 sequences, of which about 16% were detected only once. The top ten clonotypes cover about a fifth of the sample.

Taken with the paper, the label for time point translates to: newly diagnosed GD, antithyroid drugs for less than 3 months. For both TCR sequencing and RNA sequencing, RNA was extracted from PBMCs in TRIzol. Graves' disease was diagnosed according to American Thyroid Association guidelines. Recruitment of patients was carried out at an endocrinology department in Xi'an, China. Each patient gave about 9.1 milliliters of peripheral blood, collected in an EDTA anticoagulant tube. Ficoll Paque Plus density gradient separation was used to isolate PBMCs, and no additional T cell sorting was done. An Agilent 2100 Bioanalyzer and agarose gel were used to check RNA quality, and a NanoDrop 2000 was used to measure RNA concentration. The germline V gene sets CDR1 to MDHEN and CDR2 to SYDVKM. The CDR3 holds 14 amino acids from the cysteine to the phenylalanine. Just CDR3 DNA is preserved here, 42 bases in frame from base 1. Between the V and J ends, shortened by 5 bases and 10 bases respectively, the junction contains 18 bases.

Material: peripheral blood mononuclear cells (PBMCs), obtained at new diagnosis, from a patient treated with antithyroid drugs. This chain joins TRBV28 to TRBJ2-1, with the D gene uncertain. The clonotype originates from a female donor with Graves disease. The CDR3 sequence is CASSPPNPVLEQFF. The DNA reads TGTGCCAGCAGTCCGCCAAACCCCGTCTTAGAGCAGTTCTTC.